This TCR beta chain was observed in a study of blood T cells in healthy people across ages. For the study at large: Template switching captured about one barcoded beta molecule per two T cells.

Sample-barcoded 5' priming and a J-beta primer mix drove a second PCR of about 7 to 12 cycles. Via MiXCR, TCRdb re-called the 5' RACE reads, giving one row per CDR3 protein. The sample carries roughly 1.6 million distinct CDR3 sequences, 34% recorded once. The CDR3 has 14 amino acids. Deletions cut 5 bases from V and 7 bases from J, with 15 bases between. The chain has TRBV12-3 or TRBV12-4 and TRBJ1-5, with TRBD1 as a possible D gene (6 bases). The source is a woman in her twenties or thirties in good health. The specimen was blood. Written as DNA, the CDR3 is TGTGCCAGCAGTCTCCGAGGGGGGGCACAGCCCCAGCATTTT. This translates into CASSLRGGAQPQHF.